One T cell receptor beta chain is described in this entry. The antigen remains unidentified. The sample comes from a study of cytomegalovirus exposure and HLA in healthy donors. The study, taken as a whole, reports: Cytomegalovirus association was listed for approximately 160 TCR beta chains.

Sequencing used immunoSEQ multiplex PCR; TCRdb keeps in-frame clones, though not all of them. Seen here are approximately 62,000 clones, about 91% observed once, and the top ten hold roughly 1.3%. Germline V lookup: CDR1 SGHNT, CDR2 YENEEA. This CDR3 has 13 amino acids. V lost 1 base and J 8 bases, leaving 9 bases between the germline ends. Sample: PBMCs. The TCR comes from a woman aged 18 to 35 in good health and CMV-seronegative. The V call is TRBV11-3, the J call TRBJ2-1; tentatively, D is TRBD2 (6 bases). The CDR3 is CASSLGGKHEQFF. DNA for the CDR3: TGTGCCAGCAGCTTAGGCGGGAAACATGAGCAGTTCTTC.